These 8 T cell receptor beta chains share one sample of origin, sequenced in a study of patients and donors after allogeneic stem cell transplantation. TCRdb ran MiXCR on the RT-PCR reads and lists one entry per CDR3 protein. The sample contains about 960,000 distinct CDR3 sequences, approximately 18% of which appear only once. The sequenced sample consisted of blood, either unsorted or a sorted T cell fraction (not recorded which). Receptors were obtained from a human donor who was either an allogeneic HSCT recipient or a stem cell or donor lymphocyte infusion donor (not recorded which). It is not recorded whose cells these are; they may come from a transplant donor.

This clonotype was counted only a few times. CDR3 nucleotides: TGTGCCAGCCGCCTAGATGGGGCGAAAGGCTACACCTTC. Its protein is CASRLDGAKGYTF. The chain employs TRBV2 and TRBJ1-2, with D perhaps TRBD1 (5 bases). CDR3 size: 13 residues. Germline V CDR1 and CDR2: SNHLY, FYNNEI. The V end was cut by 8 bases, the J end by 8 bases, with 18 bases between.

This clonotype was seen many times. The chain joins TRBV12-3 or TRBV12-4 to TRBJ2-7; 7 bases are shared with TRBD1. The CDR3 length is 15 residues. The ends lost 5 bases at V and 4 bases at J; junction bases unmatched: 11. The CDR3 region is CASSAHSGTDYEQYF. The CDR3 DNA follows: TGTGCCAGCAGTGCGCATTCCGGGACAGATTACGAGCAGTACTTC.

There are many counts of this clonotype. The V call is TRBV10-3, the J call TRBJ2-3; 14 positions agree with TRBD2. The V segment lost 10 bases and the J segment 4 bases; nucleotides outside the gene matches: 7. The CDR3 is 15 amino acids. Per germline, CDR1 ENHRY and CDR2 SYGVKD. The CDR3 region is CATLGTSGRPDTQYF. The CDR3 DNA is TGTGCCACCCTAGGGACTAGCGGGAGACCAGATACGCAGTATTTT.

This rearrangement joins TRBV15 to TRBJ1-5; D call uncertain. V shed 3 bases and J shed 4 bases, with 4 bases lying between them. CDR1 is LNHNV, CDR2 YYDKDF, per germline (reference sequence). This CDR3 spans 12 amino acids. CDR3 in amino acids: CATSRVNQPQHF. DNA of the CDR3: TGTGCCACCAGCAGGGTTAATCAGCCCCAGCATTTT.

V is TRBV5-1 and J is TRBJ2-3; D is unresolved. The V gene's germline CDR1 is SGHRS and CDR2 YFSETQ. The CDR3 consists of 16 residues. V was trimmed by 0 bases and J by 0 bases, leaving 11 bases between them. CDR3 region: CASSLGRPTSTDTQYF. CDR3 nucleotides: TGCGCCAGCAGCTTGGGTCGCCCTACCAGCACAGATACGCAGTATTTT.

CDR3 sequence reads: CASSLRGATVNYGYTF. In DNA, the CDR3 is TGTGCCAGCAGCTTACGCGGGGCCACAGTAAACTATGGCTACACCTTC. V gene TRBV7-9 combines with J gene TRBJ1-2; D perhaps matches TRBD1 (5 bases). Trimming shortened V by 2 bases and J by 2 bases, and 15 bases separated the two germline ends. Germline V lookup: CDR1 SEHNR, CDR2 FQNEAQ (reference sequence). This CDR3 comprises 16 residues.

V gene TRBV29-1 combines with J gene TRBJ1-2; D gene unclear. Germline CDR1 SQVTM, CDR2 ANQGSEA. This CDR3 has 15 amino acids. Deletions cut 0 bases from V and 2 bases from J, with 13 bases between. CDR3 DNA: TGCAGCGTTGAAGAGGAGGGCGTGAAGAACTATGGCTACACCTTC. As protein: CSVEEEGVKNYGYTF.

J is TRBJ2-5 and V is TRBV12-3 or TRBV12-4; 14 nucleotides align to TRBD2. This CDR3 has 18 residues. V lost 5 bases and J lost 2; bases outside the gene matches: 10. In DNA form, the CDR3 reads TGTGCCAGCAGTCCCGGACTAGCGGGAGGAGGAATACAAGAGACCCAGTACTTC. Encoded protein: CASSPGLAGGGIQETQYF.